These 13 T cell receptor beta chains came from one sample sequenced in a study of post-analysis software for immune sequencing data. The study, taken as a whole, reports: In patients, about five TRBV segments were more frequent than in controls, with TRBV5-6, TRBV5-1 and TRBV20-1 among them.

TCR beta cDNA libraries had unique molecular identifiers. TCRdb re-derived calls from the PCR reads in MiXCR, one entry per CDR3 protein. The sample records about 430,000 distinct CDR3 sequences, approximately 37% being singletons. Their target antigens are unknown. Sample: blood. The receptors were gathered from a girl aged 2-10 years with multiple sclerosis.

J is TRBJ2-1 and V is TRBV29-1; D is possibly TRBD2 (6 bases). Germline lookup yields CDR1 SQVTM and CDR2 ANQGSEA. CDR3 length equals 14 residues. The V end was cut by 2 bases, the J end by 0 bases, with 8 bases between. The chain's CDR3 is CSVERGFSYNEQFF. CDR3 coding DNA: TGCAGCGTTGAACGGGGGTTCTCCTACAATGAGCAGTTCTTC.

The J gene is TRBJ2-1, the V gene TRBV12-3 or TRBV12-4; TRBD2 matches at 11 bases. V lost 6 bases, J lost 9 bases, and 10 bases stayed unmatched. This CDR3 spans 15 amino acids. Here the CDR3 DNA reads TGTGCCAGCAGCCCTCTACTAGCGGGAGCGGGTGAGCAGTTCTTC. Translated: CASSPLLAGAGEQFF.

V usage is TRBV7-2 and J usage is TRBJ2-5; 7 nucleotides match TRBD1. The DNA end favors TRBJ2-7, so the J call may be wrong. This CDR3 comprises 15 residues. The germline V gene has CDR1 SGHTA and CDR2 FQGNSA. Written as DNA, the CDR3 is TGTGCCAGCAGCTTATCCCCGACAGGGATCTACGAGCAGTACTTC. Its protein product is CASSLSPTGIYEQYF.

The CDR3 loop is CASSENLENIQYF. CDR3 DNA: TGCGCCAGCAGTGAAAACCTTGAGAACATTCAGTACTTC. The gene calls are TRBV10-1 and TRBJ2-5, with no clear D. TRBJ2-4 explains the end of the DNA better; the J call may be wrong. The CDR3 length is 13 residues. The germline V gene has CDR1 WNHNN and CDR2 SYGVQD (reference sequence).

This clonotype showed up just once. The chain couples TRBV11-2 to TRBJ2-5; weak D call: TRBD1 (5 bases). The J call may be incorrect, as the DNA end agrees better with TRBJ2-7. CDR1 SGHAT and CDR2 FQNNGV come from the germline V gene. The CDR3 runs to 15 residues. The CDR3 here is CASSFHRAGRYEQYF. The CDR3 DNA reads TGTGCCAGCAGCTTTCACCGGGCAGGGCGCTACGAGCAGTACTTC.

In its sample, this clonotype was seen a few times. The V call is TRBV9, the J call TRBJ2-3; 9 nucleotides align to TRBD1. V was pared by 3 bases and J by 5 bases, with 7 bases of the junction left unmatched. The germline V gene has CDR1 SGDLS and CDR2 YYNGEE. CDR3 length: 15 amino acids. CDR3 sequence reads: CASSGRDRALDTQYF. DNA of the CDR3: TGTGCCAGCAGCGGCCGGGACAGGGCTTTAGATACGCAGTATTTT.

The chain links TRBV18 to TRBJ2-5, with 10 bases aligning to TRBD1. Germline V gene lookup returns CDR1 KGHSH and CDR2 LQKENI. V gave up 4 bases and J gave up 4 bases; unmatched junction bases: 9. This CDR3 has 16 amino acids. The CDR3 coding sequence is TGTGCCAGCTCACGACTAGGAGACAGGGGGCGAGAGACCCAGTACTTC. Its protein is CASSRLGDRGRETQYF.

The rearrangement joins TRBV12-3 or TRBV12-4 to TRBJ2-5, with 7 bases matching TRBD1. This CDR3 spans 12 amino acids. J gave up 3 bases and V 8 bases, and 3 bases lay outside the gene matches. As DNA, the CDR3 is TGTGCCAGCGAGGGGGCGGAAGAGACCCAGTACTTC. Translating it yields CASEGAEETQYF.

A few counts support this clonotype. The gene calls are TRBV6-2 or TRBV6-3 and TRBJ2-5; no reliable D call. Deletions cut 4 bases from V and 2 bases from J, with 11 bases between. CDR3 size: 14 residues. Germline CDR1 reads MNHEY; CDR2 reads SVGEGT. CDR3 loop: CASSSLGTQETQYF. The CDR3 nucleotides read TGTGCCAGCAGTTCCCTCGGTACTCAAGAGACCCAGTACTTC.

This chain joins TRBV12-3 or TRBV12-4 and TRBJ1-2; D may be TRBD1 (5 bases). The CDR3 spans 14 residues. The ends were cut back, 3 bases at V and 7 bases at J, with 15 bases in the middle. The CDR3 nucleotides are TGTGCCAGCAGTTTTTCATCAGGGCGAGGTGGCTACACCTTC. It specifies CASSFSSGRGGYTF.

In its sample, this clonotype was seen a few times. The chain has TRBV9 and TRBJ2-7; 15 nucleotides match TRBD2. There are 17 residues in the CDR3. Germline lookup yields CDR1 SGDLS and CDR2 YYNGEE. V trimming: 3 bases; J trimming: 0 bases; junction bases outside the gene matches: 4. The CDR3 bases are TGTGCCAGCAGCGATGGGACTAGCGGGAGGCCCTCCTACGAGCAGTACTTC. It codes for CASSDGTSGRPSYEQYF.

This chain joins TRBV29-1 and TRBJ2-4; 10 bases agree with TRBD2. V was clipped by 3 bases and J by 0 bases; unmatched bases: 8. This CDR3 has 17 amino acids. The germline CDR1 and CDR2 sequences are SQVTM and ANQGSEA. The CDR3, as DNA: TGCAGCGTTGATGTCCAGCGGGGGGGAAAAGCCAAAAACATTCAGTACTTC. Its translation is CSVDVQRGGKAKNIQYF.

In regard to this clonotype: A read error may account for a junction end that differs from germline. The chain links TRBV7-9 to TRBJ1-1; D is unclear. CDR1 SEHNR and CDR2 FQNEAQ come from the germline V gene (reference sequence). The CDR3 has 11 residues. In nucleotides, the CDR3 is TGTGCCAGCAGCTTGTACACTAAAGCTTTCTTT. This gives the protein CASSLYTKAFF.